This T cell receptor (beta chain) was sequenced during a study of blood T cell repertoires in COVID-19. Study at large: Acute-phase and convalescent COVID-19 samples originated in the United States, Italy and Spain.

CDR3 length equals 17 residues. In the original analysis: Amplified reference gene primers provided the basis for estimating nucleated cell counts. TCRdb's copy holds only in-frame clones and misses some; the assay was immunoSEQ multiplex PCR. Clone size and the V and J calls come from that table; the DNA yielded D and trimming. The table has about 200,000 clones, around 85% seen once; the top ten hold 2.2%. Sequencing used peripheral blood. This receptor was identified in a woman in her 50s with acute or convalescent COVID-19. The chain recombines TRBV21-1 with TRBJ1-2; TRBD1 was called by the table and not checked on the DNA. TRBV21-1 has pseudogene status. Written as DNA, the CDR3 is TGTGCCAGCAGCAAAGGAGGGCAGGGGGCCTTTCATTATGGCTACACCTTC. Translation: CASSKGGQGAFHYGYTF.